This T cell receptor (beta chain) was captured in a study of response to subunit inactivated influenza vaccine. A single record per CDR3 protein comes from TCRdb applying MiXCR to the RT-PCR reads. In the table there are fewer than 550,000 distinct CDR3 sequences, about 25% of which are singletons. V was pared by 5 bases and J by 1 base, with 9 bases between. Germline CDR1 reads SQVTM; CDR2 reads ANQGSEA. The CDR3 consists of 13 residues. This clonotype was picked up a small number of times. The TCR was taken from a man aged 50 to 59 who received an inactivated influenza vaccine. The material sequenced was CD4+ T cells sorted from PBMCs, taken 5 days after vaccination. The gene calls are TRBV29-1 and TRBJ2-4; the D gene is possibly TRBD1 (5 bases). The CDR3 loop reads CSVSGSAKNIQYF. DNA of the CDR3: TGCAGCGTTTCAGGGTCCGCCAAAAACATTCAGTACTTC.